The TCR beta chain under discussion was sequenced for a study of cytomegalovirus exposure and HLA in healthy donors. The wider study: The 110 or so validation repertoires used the same platform as the 666 first-cohort repertoires, a later analysis reported.

A note on this clone: Its antigen is still unknown.

The method was immunoSEQ multiplex PCR; TCRdb's version includes in-frame clones alone and lacks a portion of them. Here the sample spans 240,000 or so clones, approximately 86% being singletons. Whole-study findings and limits: The study designated 150 or so TCR beta chains cytomegalovirus-associated.

The source material was PBMCs. The TCR originated in a woman aged 30 to 39 in good health and CMV-seropositive.

The CDR3 sequence: CASSDGSGGPGETQYF. The DNA for the CDR3 is TGTGCCAGCAGTGATGGTAGCGGGGGACCCGGGGAGACCCAGTACTTC. V usage is TRBV25-1 and J usage is TRBJ2-5, with 9 bases identical to TRBD2. Germline trimming cut 3 bases from V and 5 bases from J; bases unmatched to any gene: 10. The V gene's germline CDR1 is MGHDK and CDR2 SYGVNS. The length of the CDR3 is 16 residues.